This entry describes one T cell receptor (beta chain). The PCR had 60 Vbeta and 13 Jbeta primers. Using immunoSEQ multiplex PCR, the repertoire was profiled, and TCRdb retains in-frame clones only, with some absent. This sample has 100,000 or so clones; about 80% occur once, and the top ten carry around 8.4%. The data stem from a study of cytomegalovirus exposure and HLA in healthy donors. Germline CDR1 reads SGDLS; CDR2 reads YYNGEE. Trimming took 4 bases from V and 4 from J; bases not matched to a gene: 10. CDR3 length: 16 amino acids. The source is a man in his forties or fifties in good health and CMV-seropositive. The chain is built from TRBV9 and TRBJ2-3, with 9 bases identical to TRBD2. Sequencing was done on a sample of PBMCs. The CDR3 spells CASSPLAGGHPDTQYF. DNA for the CDR3: TGTGCCAGCAGCCCCCTGGCGGGAGGGCATCCAGATACGCAGTATTTT. The whole variable domain, filled in from reference TRBV9 and TRBJ2-3, reads DSGVTQTPKHLITATGQRVTLRCSPRSGDLSVYWYQQSLDQGLQFLIQYYNGEERAKGNILERFSAQQFPDLHSELNLSSLELGDSALYFCASSPLAGGHPDTQYFGPGTRLTVL.